The 21 T cell receptor beta chains reported below all come from one sample, sequenced in a study of neurological immune-mediated disorders. TCRdb ran MiXCR on the 5' RACE reads and lists one entry per CDR3 protein. The table lists 39,000 or so distinct CDR3 sequences, roughly 2.5% of them singletons. Sample: PBMCs. All receptors come from a man aged 25-40 years with multiple sclerosis.

At least ten counts were recorded for this clonotype. V gene TRBV6-5 combines with J gene TRBJ2-1, with 7 bases identical to TRBD1. Unmatched junction bases numbered 2, after V lost 2 bases and J lost 1 base. Germline V gene sequence: CDR1 MNHEY, CDR2 SVGAGI. The CDR3 totals 15 residues. CDR3 loop: CASSYLQGSYNEQFF. The CDR3 DNA reads as TGTGCCAGCAGTTACCTACAGGGGTCCTACAATGAGCAGTTCTTC.

V and J are TRBV6-5 and TRBJ2-3; no clear D gene. V was cut by 0 bases and J by 2 bases, with 18 bases left in between. Looked up from germline, CDR1 is MNHEY and CDR2 is SVGAGI. The CDR3 spans 18 residues. The CDR3 DNA sequence: TGTGCCAGCAGTTACTCTCGAAGAGACGAGATTAACACAGATACGCAGTATTTT. Translating it yields CASSYSRRDEINTDTQYF.

This clonotype was recorded many times. This chain connects TRBV9 to TRBJ1-5; D may be TRBD1 (5 bases). With 4 bases removed from V and 2 bases from J, the gap between germline ends came to 7 bases. CDR3 length: 13 residues. The V gene's germline CDR1 is SGDLS and CDR2 YYNGEE. CDR3 in DNA: TGTGCCAGCAGCCTGGGGCGCAATCAGCCCCAGCATTTT. This gives the protein CASSLGRNQPQHF.

V usage is TRBV7-8 and J usage is TRBJ2-1; tentatively, D is TRBD1 or TRBD2 (5 bases each). CDR3 length: 15 residues. V lost 5 bases and J 12 bases, leaving 23 bases between the germline ends. The germline gives CDR1 SGHVS, CDR2 FQNEAQ. The CDR3 coding sequence is TGTGCCAGCAGCGCACGATCTGGACACGGAGGACCGCAGTTCTTC. The encoded protein is CASSARSGHGGPQFF.

This clonotype has just a few counts. J is TRBJ2-5 and V is TRBV24-1, with TRBD2 identical over 8 bases. The CDR3 length is 16 residues. The trim removed 3 bases at V and 0 bases at J, leaving 5 bases unmatched. From germline, CDR1 is KGHDR and CDR2 SFDVKD. CDR3 residues: CATSDPGLDDQETQYF. In DNA, the CDR3 is TGTGCCACCAGTGATCCGGGACTAGATGACCAAGAGACCCAGTACTTC.

This clonotype has a count of ten or more. The genes are TRBV29-1 and TRBJ2-7; TRBD2 agrees at 14 bases. J gave up 8 bases and V 4 bases, and 7 bases lay outside the gene matches. CDR3 size: 14 residues. In germline, CDR1 is SQVTM, CDR2 ANQGSEA. CDR3 loop: CSVGTGTSGSQQYF. The CDR3 DNA follows: TGCAGCGTTGGGACCGGGACTAGCGGGAGCCAGCAGTACTTC.

Many counts were recorded for this clonotype. This sequence joins TRBV5-6 and TRBJ2-7; 12 bases are a match to TRBD2. Germline loops: CDR1 SGHDT, CDR2 YYEEEE. This CDR3 contains 16 residues. V trimming: 4 bases; J trimming: 2 bases; junction bases outside the gene matches: 7. The DNA of the CDR3 is TGTGCCAGCAGCCCAGGACTAGCGGGGACGACCTACGAGCAGTACTTC. Its translation is CASSPGLAGTTYEQYF.

At least ten counts were recorded for this clonotype. The genes are TRBV20-1 and TRBJ2-1; D not certain. Trimming removed 0 bases from V and 5 bases from J, with 11 bases in between. Germline lookup yields CDR1 DFQATT and CDR2 SNEGSKA (reference sequence). The CDR3 loop spans 14 amino acids. In nucleotides, the CDR3 is TGCAGTGCTAGAGATTCACGACACCACAATGAGCAGTTCTTC. Translating gives CSARDSRHHNEQFF.

Many counts were recorded for this clonotype. At one of its ends the junction is not consistent with the germline gene, which may arise from a read error. The rearrangement uses TRBV4-2 and TRBJ2-2; 7 nucleotides agree with TRBD2. The CDR3 spans 16 residues. The germline CDR1 and CDR2 sequences are LGHNA and YNFKEQ. CDR3 in amino acids: CASSQGIAGNTGELFF. CDR3 sequence (DNA): TGTGCCAGCAGTCAAGGGATAGCGGGGAACACCGGGGAGCTGTTTTTT.

At least ten counts were recorded for this clonotype. V and J are TRBV10-3 and TRBJ2-3, with D tentatively TRBD2 (6 bases). The V end lost 6 bases, the J end lost 0 bases, and 10 bases lay between the germline ends. The CDR3 sequence is 14 residues long. Looked up from germline, CDR1 is ENHRY and CDR2 is SYGVKD. CDR3 sequence reads: CAISSGTSTDTQYF. CDR3 bases: TGTGCCATCAGCTCCGGGACTAGCACAGATACGCAGTATTTT.

This clonotype was detected ten times or more. The rearrangement uses TRBV7-2 and TRBJ2-3, with 13 nucleotides matching TRBD2. The length of the CDR3 is 15 residues. Trimming took 5 bases from V and 7 from J; bases not matched to a gene: 6. Germline V gene sequence: CDR1 SGHTA, CDR2 FQGNSA. The CDR3 DNA reads TGTGCCAGCAGCCTACCGGGACTAGCGGGACATACGCAGTATTTT. Protein sequence: CASSLPGLAGHTQYF.

This clonotype came up many times. The chain carries TRBV5-1 and TRBJ1-1, with 9 bases fitting TRBD1. Germline V gives CDR1 SGHRS, CDR2 YFSETQ. This CDR3 is 15 amino acids long. Losses at the gene ends were 4 bases for V and 1 base for J; bases not matched to a gene: 5. The CDR3 here is CASSQGTGTNTEAFF. As DNA, the CDR3 is TGCGCCAGCAGCCAGGGGACAGGGACGAACACTGAAGCTTTCTTT.

This clonotype was observed many times. V gene TRBV19 combines with J gene TRBJ1-6; D is unresolved. Trimming left V 6 bases short and J 7 bases short, with 13 bases between. CDR3 length: 14 amino acids. Per germline, CDR1 LNHDA and CDR2 SQIVND (reference sequence). CDR3: CASSLLKANSPLHF. The CDR3 DNA sequence: TGTGCCAGTAGCCTACTTAAGGCAAATTCACCCCTCCACTTT.

This clonotype has ten or more counts. The genes are TRBV5-5 and TRBJ1-1, with D tentatively TRBD1 (5 bases). V lost 1 base and J lost 8, with 21 bases in between. Germline lookup yields CDR1 SGHKS and CDR2 YYEKEE (reference sequence). This CDR3 is 16 amino acids long. CDR3 residues: CASSLSATGTSLEAFF. In DNA form, the CDR3 reads TGTGCCAGCAGCTTGTCTGCCACCGGGACCTCATTAGAAGCTTTCTTT.

This clonotype occurred many times. This chain uses TRBV27 with TRBJ2-5; TRBD1 aligns across 9 bases. With V trimmed by 10 bases and J by 5 bases, 8 bases remained unmatched. In germline, CDR1 is MNHEY, CDR2 SMNVEV (reference sequence). CDR3 length: 13 residues. The CDR3 DNA reads TGTGCCACGAGGACAGGGGTGGTGGAGACCCAGTACTTC. Residues: CATRTGVVETQYF.

The table lists this clonotype with many counts. V is TRBV5-1 and J is TRBJ2-4; possible D gene TRBD2, 6 bases. The germline V gene has CDR1 SGHRS and CDR2 YFSETQ. The CDR3 sequence is 17 residues long. The V gene lost 4 bases and the J gene lost 2 bases, with 19 bases spanning the gap. CDR3 loop: CASSRGTSSPTKNIQYF. The CDR3 nucleotides are TGCGCCAGCAGCCGAGGGACTTCTAGCCCTACCAAAAACATTCAGTACTTC.

This clonotype was detected ten times or more. CDR3 amino acids: CSARAPDRGNEQYF. CDR3 nucleotides: TGCAGTGCTAGGGCCCCCGACAGGGGTAACGAGCAGTACTTC. The V gene is TRBV20-1, the J gene TRBJ2-7; 8 nucleotides agree with TRBD1. CDR1 and CDR2 from the germline V gene are DFQATT and SNEGSKA (reference sequence). The CDR3 spans 14 residues. V lost 3 bases to trimming and J lost 5 bases; unmatched junction nucleotides: 9.

This clonotype was seen at least ten times. The V call is TRBV20-1, the J call TRBJ1-6, with 7 bases that match TRBD1. J was trimmed by 1 base and V by 5 bases; bases with no gene match: 8. The CDR3 is 16 residues long. Germline lookup yields CDR1 DFQATT and CDR2 SNEGSKA (reference sequence). CDR3 nucleotides: TGCAGTGCTCGCTCCGACAGGGAATCCTATAATTCACCCCTCCACTTT. This codes for CSARSDRESYNSPLHF.

This clonotype was counted ten times or more. The chain employs TRBV6-5 and TRBJ2-1, with 13 bases identical to TRBD2. V gave up 4 bases and J gave up 0 bases; unmatched junction bases: 6. CDR1 is MNHEY, CDR2 SVGAGI, per germline. The CDR3 has 18 residues. The CDR3 region has the DNA TGTGCCAGCAGTTTACTAGCGGGAGGGCTGGGCTCCTACAATGAGCAGTTCTTC. This sequence encodes CASSLLAGGLGSYNEQFF.

Many counts were recorded for this clonotype. The rearrangement joins TRBV15 to TRBJ2-3; 9 bases are shared with TRBD2. With V trimmed by 5 bases and J by 0 bases, 6 bases remained unmatched. The CDR3 consists of 16 residues. The V gene's germline CDR1 is LNHNV and CDR2 YYDKDF (reference sequence). Written as DNA, the CDR3 is TGTGCCACCAGCGTCGGGACTAGCTCTAGCACAGATACGCAGTATTTT. This codes for CATSVGTSSSTDTQYF. Combining the CDR3 with reference TRBV15 and TRBJ2-3 gives the whole variable domain DAMVIQNPRYQVTQFGKPVTLSCSQTLNHNVMYWYQQKSSQAPKLLFHYYDKDFNNEADTPDNFQSRRPNTSFCFLDIRSPGLGDTAMYLCATSVGTSSSTDTQYFGPGTRLTVL.

This clonotype was observed a few times. V is TRBV6-5 and J is TRBJ2-2; D gene uncertain. This CDR3 contains 14 residues. The V gene lost 0 bases and the J gene lost 5 bases, with 7 bases spanning the gap. Germline V lookup: CDR1 MNHEY, CDR2 SVGAGI. CDR3 residues: CASSYSGQTGELFF. In DNA form, the CDR3 reads TGTGCCAGCAGTTACTCTGGGCAAACCGGGGAGCTGTTTTTT.